The rows below give T cell receptor beta chains drawn from one sample of a study of blood T cell repertoires in COVID-19. Produced via immunoSEQ multiplex PCR; TCRdb's table is partial and in-frame only. This table holds over 120,000 clones, about 86% found once. Material for sequencing was peripheral blood. Source of these receptors: a woman aged 45-60 years with active or convalescent COVID-19. Each CDR3 is given with its conserved first and last residue. The D gene is left open where the match is weak. Where a row states a size, it is once, few, many or the class of an expanded clone; other rows omit it.

cdr3_nt	cdr3_aa	cdr3_length	clone_size	v_call	j_call	d_call
TGTGCCAGCAGTCCCTTTACAGGGGCGGCTTTCTTT	CASSPFTGAAFF	12	.	TRBV27	TRBJ1-1	TRBD1
TGTGCCAGCAGTTTAGGGGGGTCTGGGGCCAACGTCCTGACTTTC	CASSLGGSGANVLTF	15	.	TRBV28	TRBJ2-6	.
TGTGCCAGCAGCGCGCGGGGGGCACGCACAGATACGCAGTATTTT	CASSARGARTDTQYF	15	once	TRBV9	TRBJ2-3	TRBD2
TGCAGTGCTAGTGGACTAGCGGGAGGTTGGGAGACCCAGTACTTC	CSASGLAGGWETQYF	15	.	TRBV20-1	TRBJ2-5	TRBD2
TGTGCCATCTCTGAAGGTGGACTAGCGGGGAACACCGGGGAGCTGTTTTTT	CAISEGGLAGNTGELFF	17	.	TRBV10-3	TRBJ2-2	TRBD2
TGTGCCTGGAGTGCTCCGGGTCCCGGCTTATACGAGCAGTACTTC	CAWSAPGPGLYEQYF	15	few	TRBV30	TRBJ2-7	.
TGTGCCAGCAGTGAAGCCGGAGGGCCCATGAACACTGAAGCTTTCTTT	CASSEAGGPMNTEAFF	16	.	TRBV6-1	TRBJ1-1	.
TGTGCCAGTAGTCCCGGAGCTTATGGCTACACCTTC	CASSPGAYGYTF	12	.	TRBV19	TRBJ1-2	.
TGTGCCAGTAGTGCCCCAGGCCAGAGTACTGAAGCTTTCTTT	CASSAPGQSTEAFF	14	.	TRBV19	TRBJ1-1	.
TGTGCCAGTAGTATTAGGCAGGGGACGACCGGGGAGCTGTTTTTT	CASSIRQGTTGELFF	15	.	TRBV19	TRBJ2-2	.
TGTGCCAGCAGCCCAGGGGCCGCGGAAAACACTGAAGCTTTCTTT	CASSPGAAENTEAFF	15	once	TRBV11-3	TRBJ1-1	.
TGTGCCAGCAGTGTCTTGGGCCTAAGCACAGATACGCAGTATTTT	CASSVLGLSTDTQYF	15	few	TRBV2	TRBJ2-3	.
TGTGCCAGCATAGAGGGTAGCACAGATACGCAGTATTTT	CASIEGSTDTQYF	13	.	TRBV6-5	TRBJ2-3	.
TGTGCCAGCAGCTTAGCGGGAGCGAACACCGGGGAGCTGTTTTTT	CASSLAGANTGELFF	15	once	TRBV7-2	TRBJ2-2	.
TGTGCCAGCAGCCAAGAGAGGTGGGGAGGCGCGCTTGAAAATTCACCCCTCCACTTT	CASSQERWGGALENSPLHF	19	.	TRBV3-1/TRBV3-2	TRBJ1-6	.
TGTGCCAGCAGCTTTTCAGGGGACTATGGCTACACCTTC	CASSFSGDYGYTF	13	.	TRBV7-6	TRBJ1-2	.
TGCGCCAGCAGCTTGGTTCCAGGGGAGAACACTGAAGCTTTCTTT	CASSLVPGENTEAFF	15	.	TRBV5-1	TRBJ1-1	.
TGTGCCAGCAGCCCGGGGGATGGCTACACCTTC	CASSPGDGYTF	11	.	TRBV7-8	TRBJ1-2	.
TGTGCCAGCACCCCTCTTCGGACAGATCAAGCTTTCTTT	CASTPLRTDQAFF	13	.	TRBV28	TRBJ1-1	.
TGTGCCTGGGCGGGACAGGGCAATTCACCCCTCCACTTT	CAWAGQGNSPLHF	13	.	TRBV30	TRBJ1-6	TRBD1
TGTGCCAGCAGGGCGCAGGGGGCGGAGGGCTATGGCTACACCTTC	CASRAQGAEGYGYTF	15	.	TRBV25-1	TRBJ1-2	TRBD1
TGTGCCAGCAGCCCTGGGACTAGCGGGGGGGCCCGGGAGACCCAGTACTTC	CASSPGTSGGARETQYF	17	.	TRBV7-2	TRBJ2-5	TRBD2
TGTGCCAGCAGTTTACCCCTTACAGAGTATAGCAATCAGCCCCAGCATTTT	CASSLPLTEYSNQPQHF	17	.	TRBV27	TRBJ1-5	.
TGTGCCAGCAGCTATCGGGGGAACCGAAATCAGCCCCAGCATTTT	CASSYRGNRNQPQHF	15	.	TRBV5-6	TRBJ1-5	.
TGTGCCATCAGTACTAGCGGGGGCAGCTCCTACGAGCAGTACTTC	CAISTSGGSSYEQYF	15	.	TRBV10-3	TRBJ2-7	TRBD2
TGTGCCAGCAGCTTAGATCATCAGCGGGGGCCCGATAGGTATTTT	CASSLDHQRGPDRYF	15	.	TRBV7-2	TRBJ2-3	TRBD2
TGTGCCAGCAGCTTATCCGTAACAGGGATCGGCAACGAGCAGTACTTC	CASSLSVTGIGNEQYF	16	.	TRBV5-4	TRBJ2-7	.
TGCAGCGTTACTCGACAGGGGGGACTTGAAAAACTGTTTTTT	CSVTRQGGLEKLFF	14	.	TRBV29-1	TRBJ1-4	TRBD1
TGTGCCAGCAGCCGGGTGGGACAGCGACTAAACTATGGCTACACCTTC	CASSRVGQRLNYGYTF	16	.	TRBV3-1/TRBV3-2	TRBJ1-2	TRBD1
TGTGCCAGTAGTATTTTTTACACGGAAGGAGTGGGCACTGAAGCTTTCTTT	CASSIFYTEGVGTEAFF	17	.	TRBV19	TRBJ1-1	.
TGCGCCAGCAGCAATCGACTAGCGGGAGAGGGAGAGACCCAGTACTTC	CASSNRLAGEGETQYF	16	.	TRBV5-1	TRBJ2-5	TRBD2
TGTGCCAGCAATCTGGGCCCCTACGAGCAGTACTTC	CASNLGPYEQYF	12	.	TRBV2	TRBJ2-7	.
TGTGCCAGCAACTCAGGGACTAGCCCGCAGTATTTT	CASNSGTSPQYF	12	.	TRBV28	TRBJ2-3	TRBD2
TGTGCCAGCAGCTACCTCGGGACTAGACGGTCTAGCACAGATACGCAGTATTTT	CASSYLGTRRSSTDTQYF	18	.	TRBV11-2	TRBJ2-3	TRBD2
TGTGCCAGTAGTATAACAGGTGTGAACACTGAAGCTTTCTTT	CASSITGVNTEAFF	14	.	TRBV19	TRBJ1-1	.
TGTGCCAGCCGCCCCGCGGGATTATCAAACACCGGGGAGCTGTTTTTT	CASRPAGLSNTGELFF	16	.	TRBV6-2/TRBV6-3	TRBJ2-2	.
TGTGCCAGCGGTAGGGGAATTGAAAAACTGTTTTTT	CASGRGIEKLFF	12	once	TRBV6-5	TRBJ1-4	.
TGTGCCAGCAGTTACTCGAAGGGGGTTGAAAAACTGTTTTTT	CASSYSKGVEKLFF	14	.	TRBV6-5	TRBJ1-4	.
TGTGCCAGCAGTTATAGCGGGAGGGCCGCCGGGGAGCTGTTTTTT	CASSYSGRAAGELFF	15	.	TRBV6-5	TRBJ2-2	TRBD2
TGTGCCAGCAGCTTAGGTTATTATAGCAATCAGCCCCAGCATTTT	CASSLGYYSNQPQHF	15	.	TRBV7-2	TRBJ1-5	.
TGTGCCAGCAGTGTCGACAGGAATCAGCCCCAGCATTTT	CASSVDRNQPQHF	13	few	TRBV2	TRBJ1-5	.
TGTGCCAGCAGACAGGGAAATAGCAATCAGCCCCAGCATTTT	CASRQGNSNQPQHF	14	.	TRBV6-5	TRBJ1-5	.
TGTGCCAGCAGGGGGACGCCGGGGGTTCAGCCCCAGCATTTT	CASRGTPGVQPQHF	14	.	TRBV2	TRBJ1-5	.
TGTGCCAGCAGTGACGGGGGGGTCGACTATGGCTACACCTTC	CASSDGGVDYGYTF	14	.	TRBV2	TRBJ1-2	.
TGTGCCAGCAGCTTAGAGCGGGGTGCGCGGGATACGCAGTATTTT	CASSLERGARDTQYF	15	.	TRBV7-2	TRBJ2-3	TRBD2
TGTGCCAGCAGCCGGACTAGCGGGAGGGGGCAAGAGACCCAGTACTTC	CASSRTSGRGQETQYF	16	.	TRBV7-2	TRBJ2-5	TRBD2
TGTGCCAGCAGTTTAGACAGGGTCTATGGCTACACCTTC	CASSLDRVYGYTF	13	.	TRBV28	TRBJ1-2	TRBD1
TGTGCCAGTAGTAGCGGGAGGAGGACAGATACGCAGTATTTT	CASSSGRRTDTQYF	14	.	TRBV19	TRBJ2-3	TRBD2
TGTGCCAGCAGCTTAGGTGGCTCCCAAGAGACCCAGTACTTC	CASSLGGSQETQYF	14	.	TRBV11-2	TRBJ2-5	.
TGTGCCAGCAGCGAAGCAGCGGGGGCGGCATACGAGCAGTACTTC	CASSEAAGAAYEQYF	15	.	TRBV7-9	TRBJ2-7	TRBD2
TGTGCCAGCAGCCGGACAGGGGCGACCGTGGACTATGGCTACACCTTC	CASSRTGATVDYGYTF	16	.	TRBV3-1/TRBV3-2	TRBJ1-2	TRBD1
TGTGCCAGTAGTACGACAGGGTGGACTAACTATGGCTACACCTTC	CASSTTGWTNYGYTF	15	few	TRBV19	TRBJ1-2	TRBD1
TGCGCCAGCAGCCAAGATCTGGGGCCGATCCACTCCTACAATGAGCAGTTCTTC	CASSQDLGPIHSYNEQFF	18	.	TRBV4-3	TRBJ2-1	.
TGTGCCTGGACGAAGGGGGCTCCGAATGACAGACAAGAGACCCAGTACTTC	CAWTKGAPNDRQETQYF	17	.	TRBV30	TRBJ2-5	TRBD1